The next 24 T cell receptor beta chains were all read from a single sample in a study of T cells in Graves' hyperthyroidism and ophthalmopathy. Amplification targeted TCR beta CDR3 regions from RNA transcripts. With the HTBI primer set, the TCR CDR3 went through a first round of RT-PCR. TCRdb reprocessed the multiplex PCR reads with MiXCR, giving one entry per CDR3 protein. Of almost 600,000 distinct CDR3 sequences in the sample, about half were seen once. The specimen sequenced was peripheral blood or thyroid tissue (not recorded which). The receptor set was obtained from a woman under 30 with Graves' hyperthyroidism.

This clonotype has a count of ten or more. The J gene is TRBJ2-5, the V gene TRBV10-3, with D possibly matching TRBD1 (7 bases). CDR1 and CDR2 from the germline V gene are ENHRY and SYGVKD. The CDR3 spans 16 residues. V was clipped by 0 bases and J by 5 bases, with 16 bases between them. The CDR3 here is CAISESETRGPETQYF. The DNA of the CDR3 is TGTGCCATCAGTGAGTCGGAGACTAGGGGGCCGGAGACCCAGTACTTC.

This clonotype has at least ten counts. This chain joins TRBV6-5 and TRBJ1-5; 7 bases map to TRBD1. Trimming at V came to 5 bases and at J to 5 bases, leaving 9 bases not matched to a gene. Germline CDR1 reads MNHEY; CDR2 reads SVGAGI. CDR3 length: 15 residues. The CDR3 protein is CASSRHTGVDQPQHF. The DNA for the CDR3 is TGTGCCAGCAGTCGACATACAGGGGTGGATCAGCCCCAGCATTTT.

The rearrangement links TRBV15 to TRBJ2-3; the D gene is possibly TRBD2 (6 bases). The V and J ends lost 8 bases and 3 bases respectively, with 15 bases between them. The CDR3 length is 14 residues. Germline CDR1 LNHNV, CDR2 YYDKDF (reference sequence). CDR3 nucleotides: TGTGCCACCCGCCCTGACCTAGCGACAGATACGCAGTATTTT. It is translated as CATRPDLATDTQYF.

Many counts were recorded for this clonotype. This chain joins TRBV5-1 and TRBJ1-1, with unresolved D. V gave up 0 bases and J gave up 4 bases, with 7 bases separating them. The CDR3 contains 13 residues. The germline CDR1 and CDR2 sequences are SGHRS and YFSETQ. CDR3 sequence: CASSLDSSTEAFF. CDR3 DNA: TGCGCCAGCAGCTTGGACAGTTCCACTGAAGCTTTCTTT.

The sample holds many counts of this clonotype. V usage is TRBV12-5 and J usage is TRBJ2-5; D unresolved. Germline V gives CDR1 LGHNT, CDR2 FRNRAP. The CDR3 is 14 amino acids. V dropped 6 bases and J dropped 5 bases, with 16 bases sitting between them. The CDR3 spells CASGELLGVETQYF. CDR3 in DNA: TGTGCTAGTGGAGAGCTCCTAGGCGTGGAGACCCAGTACTTC.

In this sample, this clonotype turned up many times. This sequence joins TRBV20-1 and TRBJ2-7, with D perhaps TRBD1 (6 bases). V lost 5 bases and J lost 1, with 9 bases in between. CDR3 length equals 12 residues. Germline loops: CDR1 DFQATT, CDR2 SNEGSKA (reference sequence). The CDR3 reads CSAGDTSYEQYF. For the CDR3, the DNA is TGCAGTGCTGGGGACACTTCCTACGAGCAGTACTTC.

In this sample, this clonotype turned up many times. The gene calls are TRBV10-3 and TRBJ1-4; 8 nucleotides agree with TRBD1. V shed 10 bases and J 5 bases; nucleotides not matched to a gene: 6. Germline V CDR1 and CDR2: ENHRY, SYGVKD. The length of the CDR3 is 13 residues. The CDR3 DNA sequence: TGTGCCACATCAGGGGGCAGAAATGAAAAACTGTTTTTT. Amino acids: CATSGGRNEKLFF.

The chain combines TRBV29-1 with TRBJ1-5, with unresolved D. Trimming removed 4 bases at V and 13 bases at J, with 8 bases between. From germline, CDR1 is SQVTM and CDR2 ANQGSEA. The CDR3 contains 9 residues. CDR3 protein: CSVGKTQHF. As DNA, the CDR3 is TGCAGCGTTGGGAAGACACAGCATTTT.

This clonotype was counted many times. The gene calls are TRBV15 and TRBJ1-2, with 8 bases fitting TRBD1. Germline V gene sequence: CDR1 LNHNV, CDR2 YYDKDF (reference sequence). This CDR3 has 15 amino acids. The J segment lost 5 bases and the V segment lost 3 bases, leaving 8 bases of the junction unmatched. CDR3 in amino acids: CATSSLPQGVYGYTF. As DNA, the CDR3 is TGTGCCACCAGCAGCCTCCCACAGGGGGTATATGGCTACACCTTC. The full variable domain, its missing parts supplied by reference TRBV15 and TRBJ1-2, is DAMVIQNPRYQVTQFGKPVTLSCSQTLNHNVMYWYQQKSSQAPKLLFHYYDKDFNNEADTPDNFQSRRPNTSFCFLDIRSPGLGDTAMYLCATSSLPQGVYGYTFGSGTRLTVV.

This clonotype was counted ten times or more. This chain connects TRBV27 to TRBJ1-1; 7 nucleotides agree with TRBD1. CDR3 length equals 13 residues. Trimming cost V 6 bases and J 4 bases; bases outside gene matches: 5. Germline CDR1 MNHEY, CDR2 SMNVEV (reference sequence). This chain's CDR3 is CASRTGFGTEAFF. As DNA, the CDR3 is TGTGCCAGCAGGACAGGGTTCGGCACTGAAGCTTTCTTT.

This clonotype has ten or more counts. The V call is TRBV7-9, the J call TRBJ2-7, with a tentative D call TRBD2 (6 bases). The CDR3 length is 14 residues. From germline, CDR1 is SEHNR and CDR2 FQNEAQ (reference sequence). The V end lost 5 bases, the J end lost 6 bases, and 17 bases lay between the germline ends. CDR3 in amino acids: CASSIGGGAREQYF. Here the CDR3 DNA reads TGTGCCAGCAGCATAGGTGGAGGGGCTCGCGAGCAGTACTTC.

The gene calls are TRBV4-1 and TRBJ1-5, with D unresolved. Germline CDR1 MGHRA, CDR2 YSYEKL. The length of the CDR3 is 15 residues. V dropped 2 bases and J dropped 11 bases, with 19 bases sitting between them. The CDR3 region has the DNA TGCGCCAGCAGCCAAATCGGCACCGCCACCGGTTCCCAGCATTTT. It translates to CASSQIGTATGSQHF.

The chain has TRBV2 and TRBJ2-5; 7 bases match TRBD2. Germline V gives CDR1 SNHLY, CDR2 FYNNEI. Trimming removed 4 bases from V and 6 bases from J; junction bases left unmatched: 11. CDR3 length: 15 residues. The CDR3 protein is CASSAREVTSQTQYF. CDR3 in DNA: TGTGCCAGCAGTGCTAGGGAGGTGACTAGCCAGACCCAGTACTTC. Based on the CDR3 plus reference TRBV2 and TRBJ2-5, the full variable domain is EPEVTQTPSHQVTQMGQEVILRCVPISNHLYFYWYRQILGQKVEFLVSFYNNEISEKSEIFDDQFSVERPDGSNFTLKIRSTKLEDSAMYFCASSAREVTSQTQYFGPGTRLLVL.

This clonotype occurred many times. The chain couples TRBV18 to TRBJ1-6; the D is unclear. The CDR3 runs to 13 residues. V lost 2 bases to trimming and J lost 6 bases, with 5 bases between them. The germline CDR1 and CDR2 sequences are KGHSH and LQKENI. Here the CDR3 DNA reads TGTGCCAGCTCACCAGCCATTAATTCACCCCTCCACTTT. Translating gives CASSPAINSPLHF.

This clonotype has ten or more counts. The chain links TRBV4-3 to TRBJ1-2; D is possibly TRBD1 (5 bases). The V and J ends lost 3 bases and 0 bases respectively, with 14 bases between them. Germline-derived CDR1 and CDR2 are LGHNA and YSLEER. The length of the CDR3 is 16 residues. The CDR3 sequence is CASSQEALTANYGYTF. CDR3 in DNA: TGCGCCAGCAGCCAGGAAGCCTTGACAGCTAACTATGGCTACACCTTC.

The sample holds many counts of this clonotype. The chain combines TRBV7-9 with TRBJ2-7, with 12 bases lining up with TRBD2. Germline lookup yields CDR1 SEHNR and CDR2 FQNEAQ (reference sequence). The V and J ends lost 1 base and 6 bases, in that order; junction bases with no gene match: 7. This CDR3 is built from 16 residues. The CDR3 region is CASSLVGRTSGTEQYF. CDR3 nucleotide sequence: TGTGCCAGCAGCTTAGTTGGCCGGACTAGCGGGACCGAGCAGTACTTC.

The sample holds a few counts of this clonotype. An end of the junction differs from the germline gene, which may be a read error. The chain joins TRBV10-3 to TRBJ2-5; D unresolved. The CDR3 runs 15 residues. The germline V gene encodes CDR1 ENHRY and CDR2 SYGVKD. Here the CDR3 DNA reads TGTGCCAGCAGTTATTATAGCCGCCTAGAAGAGACCCAGTACTTC. Its translation: CASSYYSRLEETQYF.

As for this clonotype: It is likely a read error, because the conserved phenylalanine at the end of the CDR3 is missing. The J gene is TRBJ2-5, the V gene TRBV11-2; D is perhaps TRBD2 (5 bases). The CDR3 totals 15 residues. Germline V lookup: CDR1 SGHAT, CDR2 FQNNGV. The CDR3 spells CASGLDPGQRETQYL. For the CDR3, the DNA is TGTGCCAGCGGCTTAGATCCTGGCCAGCGGGAGACCCAGTACCTC.

This clonotype was recorded at least ten times. This chain joins TRBV3-1 and TRBJ1-2, with 9 bases aligning to TRBD1. Germline V gene data show CDR1 as LGHDT and CDR2 as YNNKEL (reference sequence). The CDR3 length is 15 residues. The V gene end was trimmed by 5 bases and the J gene end by 0 bases; junction bases not matched to a gene: 4. The CDR3 DNA reads as TGTGCCAGCAGCAATAGACAGGGGGCTAACTATGGCTACACCTTC. It encodes CASSNRQGANYGYTF.

This chain connects TRBV2 to TRBJ2-5, with 7 bases matching TRBD1. Trimming removed 5 bases from V and 5 bases from J; junction bases left unmatched: 8. The CDR3 totals 14 residues. Per germline, CDR1 SNHLY and CDR2 FYNNEI. CDR3 nucleotides: TGTGCCAGCAGTACCGGACAGGTGGTCGAGACCCAGTACTTC. This gives the protein CASSTGQVVETQYF.

In its sample, this clonotype was seen many times. The chain recombines TRBV18 with TRBJ1-2; 7 nucleotides match TRBD1. V lost 4 bases, J lost 7 bases, and 9 bases stayed unmatched. This CDR3 has 14 amino acids. The germline V gene has CDR1 KGHSH and CDR2 LQKENI. CDR3 DNA: TGTGCCAGCTCACGTCGGGACAGCCCAAGTGGCTACACCTTC. It is translated as CASSRRDSPSGYTF.

This clonotype was picked up many times. The chain recombines TRBV12-5 with TRBJ1-1; TRBD1 agrees at 9 bases. Germline V gene sequence: CDR1 LGHNT, CDR2 FRNRAP. With 1 base clipped from V and 4 bases from J, the junction kept 4 bases outside the gene matches. The CDR3 extends over 15 amino acids. The CDR3 coding sequence is TGTGCTAGTGGTTTGGGGACAGGGGTGGTCACTGAAGCTTTCTTT. Translated, it gives CASGLGTGVVTEAFF.

Comment on this clonotype: This may arise from a read error, as a much more abundant clone is one base away. It is likely a read error, because the conserved phenylalanine at the end of the CDR3 is missing. The J gene is TRBJ1-1, the V gene TRBV27, with D possibly TRBD1 on 5 matching bases. Germline CDR1 and CDR2: MNHEY and SMNVEV (reference sequence). CDR3 length equals 14 residues. V was pared by 2 bases and J by 1 base, with 8 bases between. The CDR3 DNA follows: TGTGCCAGCAGTTTACCAGGGAGGAACACTGAAGCTTTCTCT. It is translated as CASSLPGRNTEAFS.

With regard to this clonotype: The CDR3 does not end in the conserved phenylalanine or tryptophan, so this is likely a read error. Because the CDR3's place on the DNA is in doubt, the DNA is left out and the CDR3 is given as listed by TCRdb. The chain joins TRBV20-1 to TRBJ2-7; the DNA was not compared with TRBD2, the D call given in the table. Inclusive of both ends, the CDR3 amounts to 8 amino acids. From germline, CDR1 is DFQATT and CDR2 SNEGSKA (reference sequence). The CDR3 region is CSARDGRA.